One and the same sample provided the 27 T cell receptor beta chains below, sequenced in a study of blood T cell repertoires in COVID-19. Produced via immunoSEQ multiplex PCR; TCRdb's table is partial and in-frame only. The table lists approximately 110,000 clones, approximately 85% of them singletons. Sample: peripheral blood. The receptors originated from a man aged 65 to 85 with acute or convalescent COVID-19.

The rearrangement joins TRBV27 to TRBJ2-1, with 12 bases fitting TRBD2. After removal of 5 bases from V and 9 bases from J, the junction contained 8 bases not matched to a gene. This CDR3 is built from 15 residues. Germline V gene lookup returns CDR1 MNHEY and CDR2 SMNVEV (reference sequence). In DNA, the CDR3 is TGTGCCAGCAGTATTTCGACTAGCGGGGGCGGTGAGCAGTTCTTC. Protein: CASSISTSGGGEQFF.

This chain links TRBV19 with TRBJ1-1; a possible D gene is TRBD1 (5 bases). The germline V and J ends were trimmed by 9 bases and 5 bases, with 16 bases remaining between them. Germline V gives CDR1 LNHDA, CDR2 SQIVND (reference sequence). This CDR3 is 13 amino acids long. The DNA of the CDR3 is TGTGCCAGCAGCCAGGGCCCTAGGACTGAAGCTTTCTTT. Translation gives CASSQGPRTEAFF.

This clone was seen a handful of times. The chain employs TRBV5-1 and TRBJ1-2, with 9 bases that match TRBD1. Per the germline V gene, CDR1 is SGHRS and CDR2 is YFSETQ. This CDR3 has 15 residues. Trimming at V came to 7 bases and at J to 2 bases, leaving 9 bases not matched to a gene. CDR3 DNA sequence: TGCGCCAGCCGATCACAGGGGGCGTTAAACTATGGCTACACCTTC. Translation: CASRSQGALNYGYTF.

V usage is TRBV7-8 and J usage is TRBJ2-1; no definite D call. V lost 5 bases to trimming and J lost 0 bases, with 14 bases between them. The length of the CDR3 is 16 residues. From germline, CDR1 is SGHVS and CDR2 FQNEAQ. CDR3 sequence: CASSNGWAGSYNEQFF. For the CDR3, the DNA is TGTGCCAGCAGCAATGGGTGGGCAGGCTCCTACAATGAGCAGTTCTTC.

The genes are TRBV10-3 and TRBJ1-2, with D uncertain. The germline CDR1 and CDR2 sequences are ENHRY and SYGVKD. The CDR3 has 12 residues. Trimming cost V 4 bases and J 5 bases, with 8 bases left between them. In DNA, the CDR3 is TGTGCCATCAGTGGGAGTCAATATGGCTACACCTTC. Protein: CAISGSQYGYTF.

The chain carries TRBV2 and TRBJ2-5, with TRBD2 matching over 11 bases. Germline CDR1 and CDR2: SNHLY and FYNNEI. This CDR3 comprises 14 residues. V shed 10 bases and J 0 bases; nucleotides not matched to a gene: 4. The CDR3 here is CANTGLADQETQYF. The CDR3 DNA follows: TGTGCCAATACGGGACTAGCGGACCAAGAGACCCAGTACTTC.

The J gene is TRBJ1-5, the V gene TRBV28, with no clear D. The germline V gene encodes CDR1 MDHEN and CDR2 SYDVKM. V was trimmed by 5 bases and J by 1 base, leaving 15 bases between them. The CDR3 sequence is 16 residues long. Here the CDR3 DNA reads TGTGCCAGCAGTGACACGAAGAGTATCAGCAATCAGCCCCAGCATTTT. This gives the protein CASSDTKSISNQPQHF.

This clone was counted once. DNA of the CDR3: TGTGCCAGCAGACTCGACAAAGCCTACGAGCAGTACTTC. This gives the protein CASRLDKAYEQYF. This chain uses TRBV2 with TRBJ2-7; D remains unclear. Germline V CDR1 and CDR2: SNHLY, FYNNEI. The CDR3 runs to 13 residues. V lost 6 bases and J lost 2, with 11 bases in between. The full variable domain, completed using reference TRBV2 and TRBJ2-7, is EPEVTQTPSHQVTQMGQEVILRCVPISNHLYFYWYRQILGQKVEFLVSFYNNEISEKSEIFDDQFSVERPDGSNFTLKIRSTKLEDSAMYFCASRLDKAYEQYFGPGTRLTVT.

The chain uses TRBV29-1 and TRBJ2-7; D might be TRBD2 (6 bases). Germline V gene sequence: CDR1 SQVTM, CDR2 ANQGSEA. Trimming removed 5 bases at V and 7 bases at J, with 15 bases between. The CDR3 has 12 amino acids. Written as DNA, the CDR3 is TGCAGCGTTTCCCCGGGGGTGGGGGAGCAGTACTTC. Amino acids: CSVSPGVGEQYF.

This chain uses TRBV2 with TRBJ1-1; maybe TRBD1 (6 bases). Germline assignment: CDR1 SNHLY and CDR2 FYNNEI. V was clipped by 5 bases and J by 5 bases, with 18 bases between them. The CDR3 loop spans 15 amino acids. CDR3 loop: CASSMFGTKGTEAFF. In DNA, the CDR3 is TGTGCCAGCAGTATGTTCGGGACAAAGGGGACTGAAGCTTTCTTT.

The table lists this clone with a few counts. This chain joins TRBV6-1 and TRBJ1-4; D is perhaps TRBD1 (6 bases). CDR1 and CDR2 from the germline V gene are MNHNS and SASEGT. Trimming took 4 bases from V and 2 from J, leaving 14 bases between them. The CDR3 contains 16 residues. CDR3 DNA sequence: TGTGCCAGCAGTGCTCGACAGGATAGGACTAATGAAAAACTGTTTTTT. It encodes CASSARQDRTNEKLFF.

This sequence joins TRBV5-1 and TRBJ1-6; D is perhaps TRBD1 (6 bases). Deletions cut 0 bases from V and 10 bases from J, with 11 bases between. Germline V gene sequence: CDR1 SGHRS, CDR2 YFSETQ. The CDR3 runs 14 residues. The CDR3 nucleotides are TGCGCCAGCAGCTTGGAGACAGGATTATCACCCCTCCACTTT. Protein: CASSLETGLSPLHF.

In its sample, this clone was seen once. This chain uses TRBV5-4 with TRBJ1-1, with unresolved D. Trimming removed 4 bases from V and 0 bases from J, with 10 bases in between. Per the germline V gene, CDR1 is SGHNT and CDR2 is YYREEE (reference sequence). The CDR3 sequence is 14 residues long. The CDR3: CASSPGGLNTEAFF. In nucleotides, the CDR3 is TGTGCCAGCAGCCCCGGCGGGTTGAACACTGAAGCTTTCTTT.

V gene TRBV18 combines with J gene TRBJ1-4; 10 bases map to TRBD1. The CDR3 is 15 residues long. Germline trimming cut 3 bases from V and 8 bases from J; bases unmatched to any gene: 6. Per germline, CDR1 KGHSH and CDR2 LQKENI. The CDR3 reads CASSPRTGGDEKLFF. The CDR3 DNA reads TGTGCCAGCTCACCGCGGACAGGGGGGGACGAAAAACTGTTTTTT.

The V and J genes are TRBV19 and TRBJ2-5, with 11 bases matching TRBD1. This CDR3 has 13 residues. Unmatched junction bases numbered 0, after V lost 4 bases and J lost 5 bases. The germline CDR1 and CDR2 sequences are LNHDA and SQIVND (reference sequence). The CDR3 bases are TGTGCCAGTAGTAGGACAGGGGGCGAGACCCAGTACTTC. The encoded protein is CASSRTGGETQYF.

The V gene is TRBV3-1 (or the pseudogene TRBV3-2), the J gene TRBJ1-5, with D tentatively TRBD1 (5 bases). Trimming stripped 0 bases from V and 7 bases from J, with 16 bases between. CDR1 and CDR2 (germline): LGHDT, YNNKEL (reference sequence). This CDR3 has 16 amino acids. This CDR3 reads CASSQEGAGLGQPQHF. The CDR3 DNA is TGTGCCAGCAGCCAAGAAGGGGCAGGGTTAGGACAGCCCCAGCATTTT.

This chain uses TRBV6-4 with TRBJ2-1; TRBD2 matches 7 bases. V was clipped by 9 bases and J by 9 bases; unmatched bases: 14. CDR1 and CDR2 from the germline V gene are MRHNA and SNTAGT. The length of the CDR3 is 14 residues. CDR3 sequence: CASSQGRAVGEQFF. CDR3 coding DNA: TGTGCCAGTTCCCAAGGGAGGGCGGTAGGTGAGCAGTTCTTC.

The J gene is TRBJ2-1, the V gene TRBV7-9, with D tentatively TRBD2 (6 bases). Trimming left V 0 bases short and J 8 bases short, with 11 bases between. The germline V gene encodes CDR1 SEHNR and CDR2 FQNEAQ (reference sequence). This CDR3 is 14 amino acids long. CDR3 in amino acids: CASSLAAGFYEQFF. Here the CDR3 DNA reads TGTGCCAGCAGCTTAGCGGCGGGGTTCTATGAGCAGTTCTTC.

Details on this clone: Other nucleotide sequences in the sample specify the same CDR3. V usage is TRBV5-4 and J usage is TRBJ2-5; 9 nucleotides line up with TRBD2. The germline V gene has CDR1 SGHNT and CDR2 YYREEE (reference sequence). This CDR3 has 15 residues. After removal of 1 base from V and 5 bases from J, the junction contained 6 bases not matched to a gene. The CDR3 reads CASSLFSSGGETQYF. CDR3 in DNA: TGTGCCAGCAGCTTGTTTAGTAGCGGGGGTGAGACCCAGTACTTC.

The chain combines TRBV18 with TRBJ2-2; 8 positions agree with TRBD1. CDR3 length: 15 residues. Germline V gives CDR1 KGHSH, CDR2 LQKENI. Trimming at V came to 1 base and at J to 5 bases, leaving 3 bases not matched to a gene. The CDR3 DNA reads TGTGCCAGCTCACCACAGGACAGGGTTACCGGGGAGCTGTTTTTT. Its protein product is CASSPQDRVTGELFF.

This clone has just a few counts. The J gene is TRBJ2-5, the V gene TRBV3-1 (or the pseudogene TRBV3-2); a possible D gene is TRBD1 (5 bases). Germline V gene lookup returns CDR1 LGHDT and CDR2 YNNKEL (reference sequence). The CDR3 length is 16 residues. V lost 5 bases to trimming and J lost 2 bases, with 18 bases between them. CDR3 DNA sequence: TGTGCCAGCAGCTCTCAAGGCAGGGCGCGGCAAGAGACCCAGTACTTC. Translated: CASSSQGRARQETQYF.

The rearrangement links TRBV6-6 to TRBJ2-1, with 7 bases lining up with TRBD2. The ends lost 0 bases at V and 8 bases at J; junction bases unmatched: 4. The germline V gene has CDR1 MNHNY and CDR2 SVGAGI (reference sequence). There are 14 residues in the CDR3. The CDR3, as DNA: TGTGCCAGCAGTTACTCGATCGGACTAGATGAGCAGTTCTTC. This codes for CASSYSIGLDEQFF.

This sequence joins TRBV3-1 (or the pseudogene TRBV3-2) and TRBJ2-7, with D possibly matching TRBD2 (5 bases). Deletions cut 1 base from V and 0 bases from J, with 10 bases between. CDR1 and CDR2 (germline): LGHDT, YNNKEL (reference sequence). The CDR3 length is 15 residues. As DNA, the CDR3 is TGTGCCAGCAGCCAAGCCGTCACTAGCTCCTACGAGCAGTACTTC. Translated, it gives CASSQAVTSSYEQYF.

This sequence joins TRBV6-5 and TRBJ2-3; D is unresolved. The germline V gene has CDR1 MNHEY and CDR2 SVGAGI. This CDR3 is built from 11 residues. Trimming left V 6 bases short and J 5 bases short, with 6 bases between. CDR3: CASRRGDTQYF. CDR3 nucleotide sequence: TGTGCCAGCAGGAGAGGAGATACGCAGTATTTT.

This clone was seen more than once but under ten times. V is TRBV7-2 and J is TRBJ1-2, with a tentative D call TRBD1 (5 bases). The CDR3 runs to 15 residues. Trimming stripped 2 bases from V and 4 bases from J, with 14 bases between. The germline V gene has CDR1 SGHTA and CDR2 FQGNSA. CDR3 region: CASSLSGVAGYGYTF. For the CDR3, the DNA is TGTGCCAGCAGCTTATCGGGGGTAGCCGGCTATGGCTACACCTTC.

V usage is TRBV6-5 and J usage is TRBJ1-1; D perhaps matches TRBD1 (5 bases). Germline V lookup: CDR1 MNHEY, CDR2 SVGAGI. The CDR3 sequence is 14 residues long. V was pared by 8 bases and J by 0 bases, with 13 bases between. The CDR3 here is CASFSRGMNTEAFF. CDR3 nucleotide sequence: TGTGCCAGCTTCTCACGGGGGATGAACACTGAAGCTTTCTTT.

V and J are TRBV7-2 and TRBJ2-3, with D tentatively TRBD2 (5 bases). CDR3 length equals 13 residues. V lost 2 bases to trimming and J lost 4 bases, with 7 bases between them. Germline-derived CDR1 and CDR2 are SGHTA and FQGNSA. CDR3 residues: CASSLRRADTQYF. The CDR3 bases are TGTGCCAGCAGCTTAAGGCGGGCAGATACGCAGTATTTT.